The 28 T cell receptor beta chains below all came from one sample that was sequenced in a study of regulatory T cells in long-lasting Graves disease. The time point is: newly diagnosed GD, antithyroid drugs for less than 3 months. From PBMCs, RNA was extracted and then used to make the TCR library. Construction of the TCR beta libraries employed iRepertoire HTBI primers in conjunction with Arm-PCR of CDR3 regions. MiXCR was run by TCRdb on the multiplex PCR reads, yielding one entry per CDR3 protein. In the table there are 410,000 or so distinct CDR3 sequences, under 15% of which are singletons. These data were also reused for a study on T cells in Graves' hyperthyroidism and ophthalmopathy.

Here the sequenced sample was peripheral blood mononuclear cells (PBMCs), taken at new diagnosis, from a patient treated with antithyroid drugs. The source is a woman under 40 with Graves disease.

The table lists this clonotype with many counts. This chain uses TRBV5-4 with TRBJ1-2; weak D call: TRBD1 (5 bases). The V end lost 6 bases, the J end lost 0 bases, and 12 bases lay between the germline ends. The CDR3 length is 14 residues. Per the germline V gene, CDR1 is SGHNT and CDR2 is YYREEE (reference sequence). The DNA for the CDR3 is TGTGCCAGCATCGACAGAACGGCTAACTATGGCTACACCTTC. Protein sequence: CASIDRTANYGYTF.

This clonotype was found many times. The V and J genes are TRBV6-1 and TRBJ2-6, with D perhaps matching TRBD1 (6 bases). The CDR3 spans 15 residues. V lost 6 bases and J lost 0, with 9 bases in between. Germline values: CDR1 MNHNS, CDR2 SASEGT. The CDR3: CASSEQGSGANVLTF. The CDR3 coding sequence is TGTGCCAGCAGCGAACAGGGCTCTGGGGCCAACGTCCTGACTTTC.

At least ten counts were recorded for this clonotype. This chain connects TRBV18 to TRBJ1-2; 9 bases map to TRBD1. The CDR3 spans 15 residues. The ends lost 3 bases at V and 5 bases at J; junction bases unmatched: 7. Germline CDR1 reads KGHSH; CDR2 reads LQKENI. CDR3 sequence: CASSPDWTGEYGYTF. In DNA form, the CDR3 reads TGTGCCAGCTCACCGGACTGGACAGGGGAGTATGGCTACACCTTC.

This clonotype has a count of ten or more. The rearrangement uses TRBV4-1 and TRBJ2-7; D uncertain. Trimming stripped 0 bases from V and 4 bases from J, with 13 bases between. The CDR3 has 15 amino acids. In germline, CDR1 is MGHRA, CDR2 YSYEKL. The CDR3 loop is CASSQDVRASYEQYF. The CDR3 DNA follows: TGCGCCAGCAGCCAAGACGTTCGAGCCTCTTACGAGCAGTACTTC.

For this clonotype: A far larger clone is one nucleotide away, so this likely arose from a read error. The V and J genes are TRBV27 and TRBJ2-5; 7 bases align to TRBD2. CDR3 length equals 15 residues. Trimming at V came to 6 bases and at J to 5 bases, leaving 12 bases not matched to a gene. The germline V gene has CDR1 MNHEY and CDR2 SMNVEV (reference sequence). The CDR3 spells CASSLTAGRQETQYF. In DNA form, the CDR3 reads TGTGCCAGCAGCTTAACAGCGGGGCGACAGGAGACCCAGTACTTC.

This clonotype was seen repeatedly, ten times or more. CDR3 sequence: CASSVEVAPDTQYF. CDR3 nucleotides: TGTGCCAGCAGTGTTGAGGTAGCCCCAGATACGCAGTATTTT. This chain uses TRBV2 with TRBJ2-3; no clear D gene. Trimming shortened V by 4 bases and J by 4 bases, and 12 bases separated the two germline ends. The CDR3 is 14 residues long. CDR1 is SNHLY and CDR2 is FYNNEI in the germline V gene.

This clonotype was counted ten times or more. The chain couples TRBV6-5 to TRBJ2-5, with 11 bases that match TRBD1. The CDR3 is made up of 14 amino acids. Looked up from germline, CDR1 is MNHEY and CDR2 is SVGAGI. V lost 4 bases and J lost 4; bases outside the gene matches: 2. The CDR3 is CASSLDRGPETQYF. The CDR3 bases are TGTGCCAGCAGTTTGGACAGGGGGCCAGAGACCCAGTACTTC.

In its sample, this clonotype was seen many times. The CDR3 DNA follows: TGTGCCAGCAGAAGGGACAGGGGAGGGGAGACCCAGTACTTC. Translated: CASRRDRGGETQYF. The chain couples TRBV11-2 to TRBJ2-5, with 10 nucleotides matching TRBD1. The CDR3 is 14 amino acids. With V trimmed by 6 bases and J by 5 bases, 6 bases remained unmatched. CDR1 is SGHAT and CDR2 is FQNNGV in the germline V gene.

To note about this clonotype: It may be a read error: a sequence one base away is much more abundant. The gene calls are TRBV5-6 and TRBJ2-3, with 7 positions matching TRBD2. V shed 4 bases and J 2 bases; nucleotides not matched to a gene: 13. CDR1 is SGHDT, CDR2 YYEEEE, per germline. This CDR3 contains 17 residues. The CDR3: CASSTSPSSGITDTQYF. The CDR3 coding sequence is TGTGCCAGCAGCACCTCCCCCTCTAGCGGAATCACAGATACGCAGTATTTT.

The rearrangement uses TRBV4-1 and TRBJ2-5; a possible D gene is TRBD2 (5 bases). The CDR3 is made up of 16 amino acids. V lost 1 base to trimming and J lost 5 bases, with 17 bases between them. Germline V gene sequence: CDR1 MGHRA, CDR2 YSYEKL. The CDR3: CASSQVAGKDEETQYF. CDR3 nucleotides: TGCGCCAGCAGCCAAGTAGCCGGGAAGGATGAGGAGACCCAGTACTTC.

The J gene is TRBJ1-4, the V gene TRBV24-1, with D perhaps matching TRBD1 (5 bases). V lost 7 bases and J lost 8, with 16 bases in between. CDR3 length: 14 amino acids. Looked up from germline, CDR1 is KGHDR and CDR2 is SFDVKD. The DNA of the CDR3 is TGTGCCACCAGGGGAAGGGAAGGGGCCGAAAAACTGTTTTTT. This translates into CATRGREGAEKLFF.

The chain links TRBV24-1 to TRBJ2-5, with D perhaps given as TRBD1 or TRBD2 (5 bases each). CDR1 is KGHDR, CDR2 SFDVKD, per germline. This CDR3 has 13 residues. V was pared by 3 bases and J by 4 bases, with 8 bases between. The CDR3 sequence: CATSDRGPETQYF. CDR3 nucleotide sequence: TGTGCCACCAGTGATCGGGGACCAGAGACCCAGTACTTC.

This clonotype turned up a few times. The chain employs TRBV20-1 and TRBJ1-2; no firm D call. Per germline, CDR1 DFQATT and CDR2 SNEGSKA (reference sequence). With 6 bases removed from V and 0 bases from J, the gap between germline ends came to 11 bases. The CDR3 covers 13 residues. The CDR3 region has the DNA TGCAGTGCGAGGGATTTATCTAACTATGGCTACACCTTC. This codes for CSARDLSNYGYTF.

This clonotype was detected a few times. The CDR3 here is CASSQYTGTLNEKLFF. The CDR3 DNA follows: TGCGCCAGCAGCCAATATACCGGGACCTTAAATGAAAAACTGTTTTTT. V is TRBV4-1 and J is TRBJ1-4, with a weak D call TRBD1 (5 bases). Germline V CDR1 and CDR2: MGHRA, YSYEKL. CDR3 size: 16 residues. The V end lost 2 bases, the J end lost 5 bases, and 15 bases lay between the germline ends.

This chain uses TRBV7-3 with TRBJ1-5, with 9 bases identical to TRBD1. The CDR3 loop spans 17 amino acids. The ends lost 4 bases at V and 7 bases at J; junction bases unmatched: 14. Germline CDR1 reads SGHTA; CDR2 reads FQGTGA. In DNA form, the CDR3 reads TGTGCCAGCAGCTCCTACCACCCGGACAGGGGTGGACAGCCCCAGCATTTT. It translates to CASSSYHPDRGGQPQHF.

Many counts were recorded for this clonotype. Written as DNA, the CDR3 is TGCGCCAGCAGCCGCATTACGGGAGGGGTGGCAGATACGCAGTATTTT. Translating it yields CASSRITGGVADTQYF. The chain couples TRBV5-1 to TRBJ2-3, with 8 bases lining up with TRBD2. The germline gives CDR1 SGHRS, CDR2 YFSETQ. CDR3 length: 16 amino acids. J gave up 4 bases and V 4 bases, and 11 bases lay outside the gene matches.

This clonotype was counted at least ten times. CDR3 region: CASTKTGPDRAGRDEQFF. Here the CDR3 DNA reads TGTGCCAGCACCAAAACGGGGCCCGACAGGGCAGGAAGGGATGAGCAGTTCTTC. The V call is TRBV6-1, the J call TRBJ2-1; 7 positions agree with TRBD1. CDR1 and CDR2 from the germline V gene are MNHNS and SASEGT. V gave up 7 bases and J gave up 8 bases; unmatched junction bases: 23. The length of the CDR3 is 18 residues.

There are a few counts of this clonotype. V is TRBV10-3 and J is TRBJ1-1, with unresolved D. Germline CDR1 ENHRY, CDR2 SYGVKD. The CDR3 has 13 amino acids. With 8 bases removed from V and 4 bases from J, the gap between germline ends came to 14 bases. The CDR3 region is CAIGRASSTEAFF. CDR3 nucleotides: TGTGCCATCGGGAGGGCCTCGAGCACTGAAGCTTTCTTT.

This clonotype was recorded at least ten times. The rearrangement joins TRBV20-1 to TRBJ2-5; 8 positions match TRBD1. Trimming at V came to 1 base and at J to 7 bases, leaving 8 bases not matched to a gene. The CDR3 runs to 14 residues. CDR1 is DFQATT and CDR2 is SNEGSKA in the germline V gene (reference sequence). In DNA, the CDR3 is TGCAGTGCTAGAGCCCACGGACAGGGAGGGACCCAGTACTTC. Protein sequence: CSARAHGQGGTQYF.

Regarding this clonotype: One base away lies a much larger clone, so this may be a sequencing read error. The CDR3 loop reads CASSYSGPGVYELYF. CDR3 nucleotides: TGTGCCAGCAGTTACTCGGGACCGGGGGTCTACGAGCTGTACTTC. The chain carries TRBV6-2 or TRBV6-3 and TRBJ2-7; a possible D gene is TRBD2 (6 bases). CDR1 is MNHEY, CDR2 SVGEGT, per germline. This CDR3 contains 15 residues.

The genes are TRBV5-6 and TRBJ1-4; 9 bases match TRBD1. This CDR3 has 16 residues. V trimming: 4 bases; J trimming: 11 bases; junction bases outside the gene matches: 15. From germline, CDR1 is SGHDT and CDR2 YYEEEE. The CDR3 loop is CASSPTFGDRECKLFF. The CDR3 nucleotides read TGTGCCAGCAGCCCGACTTTTGGGGACAGGGAGTGCAAACTGTTTTTT.

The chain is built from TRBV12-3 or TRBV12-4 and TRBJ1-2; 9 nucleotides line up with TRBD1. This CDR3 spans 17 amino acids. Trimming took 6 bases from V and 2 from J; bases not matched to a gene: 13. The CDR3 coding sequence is TGTGCCAGCAGCCCAAGACAGGGGGATTGGGTGAACTATGGCTACACCTTC. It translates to CASSPRQGDWVNYGYTF.

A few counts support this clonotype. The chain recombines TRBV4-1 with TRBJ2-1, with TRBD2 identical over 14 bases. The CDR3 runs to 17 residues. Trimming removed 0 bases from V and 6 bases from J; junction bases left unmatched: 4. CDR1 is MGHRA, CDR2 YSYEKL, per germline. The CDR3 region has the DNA TGCGCCAGCAGCCAAGACACCGGGACTAGCGGGAGCAATGAGCAGTTCTTC. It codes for CASSQDTGTSGSNEQFF.

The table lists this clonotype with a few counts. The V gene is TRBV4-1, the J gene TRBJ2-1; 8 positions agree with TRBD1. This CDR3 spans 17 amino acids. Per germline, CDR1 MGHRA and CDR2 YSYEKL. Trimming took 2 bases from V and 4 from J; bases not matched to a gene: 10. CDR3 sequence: CASSQQQGVAQYNEQFF. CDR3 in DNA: TGCGCCAGCAGCCAACAACAGGGGGTAGCCCAGTACAATGAGCAGTTCTTC.

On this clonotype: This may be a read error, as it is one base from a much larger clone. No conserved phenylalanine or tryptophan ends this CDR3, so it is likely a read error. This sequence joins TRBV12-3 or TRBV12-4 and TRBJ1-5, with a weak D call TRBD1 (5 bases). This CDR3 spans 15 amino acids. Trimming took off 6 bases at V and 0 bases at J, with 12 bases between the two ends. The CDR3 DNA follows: TGTGCCAGCAGGCCGGGGGGGGGTAGCAATCAGCCCCAGCATTCT. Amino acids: CASRPGGGSNQPQHS.

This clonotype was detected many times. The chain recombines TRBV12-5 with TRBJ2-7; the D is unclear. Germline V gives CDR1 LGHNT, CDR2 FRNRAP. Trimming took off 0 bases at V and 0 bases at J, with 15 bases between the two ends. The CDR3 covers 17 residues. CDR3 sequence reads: CASGLVSVLPPSYEQYF. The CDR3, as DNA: TGTGCTAGTGGTTTGGTATCGGTTCTACCACCCTCCTACGAGCAGTACTTC.

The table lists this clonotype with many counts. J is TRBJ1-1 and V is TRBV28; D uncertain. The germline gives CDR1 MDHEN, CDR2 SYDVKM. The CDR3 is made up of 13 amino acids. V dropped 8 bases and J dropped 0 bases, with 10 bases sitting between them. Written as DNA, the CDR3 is TGTGCCAGCTTTAAGCCCCTGAACACTGAAGCTTTCTTT. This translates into CASFKPLNTEAFF.

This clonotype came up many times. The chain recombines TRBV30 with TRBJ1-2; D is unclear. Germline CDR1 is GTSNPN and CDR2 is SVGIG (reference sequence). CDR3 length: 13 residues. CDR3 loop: CASGKHNNYGYTF. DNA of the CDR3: TGTGCTTCTGGAAAGCACAATAACTATGGCTACACCTTC.